The 8 T cell receptor beta chains reported below all come from one sample, sequenced in a study of blood T cell repertoires in COVID-19. Libraries were prepared by immunoSEQ multiplex PCR; TCRdb keeps only in-frame clonotypes and omits some of them. This sample has about 89,000 clones, with around 80% found just once. What was sequenced was peripheral blood. These receptors all come from a human donor in a cohort sampled during active COVID-19.

The CDR3 sequence is CASSLLGLSYEQYF. Written as DNA, the CDR3 is TGTGCCAGCAGTTTATTGGGGCTGTCCTACGAGCAGTACTTC. The rearrangement joins TRBV28 to TRBJ2-7, with D perhaps TRBD1 (5 bases). Germline lookup yields CDR1 MDHEN and CDR2 SYDVKM. The ends were cut back, 1 base at V and 1 base at J, with 8 bases in the middle. The length of the CDR3 is 14 residues.

The J gene is TRBJ2-7, the V gene TRBV28; 14 bases fit TRBD2. V trimming: 7 bases; J trimming: 7 bases; junction bases outside the gene matches: 9. CDR1 is MDHEN and CDR2 is SYDVKM in the germline V gene. The CDR3 contains 15 residues. As DNA, the CDR3 is TGTGCCAGCATCCTTAGAGGACTAGCGGGAGGTGAGCAGTACTTC. It is translated as CASILRGLAGGEQYF.

This clone is a singleton in its sample. J is TRBJ2-4 and V is TRBV5-1; 7 nucleotides line up with TRBD1. Trimming took 0 bases from V and 0 from J; bases not matched to a gene: 3. The CDR3 is 16 amino acids. Germline CDR1 is SGHRS and CDR2 is YFSETQ. The CDR3 nucleotides read TGCGCCAGCAGCTTGGGGGACAGACTAGCCAAAAACATTCAGTACTTC. Protein: CASSLGDRLAKNIQYF.

The chain is built from TRBV28 and TRBJ1-1, with TRBD1 matching over 7 bases. The germline V gene encodes CDR1 MDHEN and CDR2 SYDVKM. The CDR3 spans 11 residues. J was trimmed by 10 bases and V by 5 bases; bases with no gene match: 4. CDR3 sequence: CASSQPGGAFF. For the CDR3, the DNA is TGTGCCAGCAGTCAACCAGGGGGAGCTTTCTTT.

The gene calls are TRBV18 and TRBJ2-5; no clear D gene. Trimming took off 2 bases at V and 7 bases at J, with 11 bases between the two ends. This CDR3 has 13 residues. Germline loops: CDR1 KGHSH, CDR2 LQKENI. The CDR3 region is CASSPVPLRTQYF. CDR3 in DNA: TGTGCCAGCTCACCAGTTCCCCTTCGGACCCAGTACTTC.

This chain joins TRBV5-4 and TRBJ2-1, with 11 bases lining up with TRBD2. This CDR3 comprises 17 residues. From germline, CDR1 is SGHNT and CDR2 YYREEE (reference sequence). J lost 0 bases, V lost 4 bases, and 6 bases had no gene match. CDR3 coding DNA: TGTGCCAGCAGCGGGAGACTAGCGGGGAGCTCCTACAATGAGCAGTTCTTC. This translates into CASSGRLAGSSYNEQFF. Based on the CDR3 plus reference TRBV5-4 and TRBJ2-1, the full variable domain is ETGVTQSPTHLIKTRGQQVTLRCSSQSGHNTVSWYQQALGQGPQFIFQYYREEENGRGNFPPRFSGLQFPNYSSELNVNALELDDSALYLCASSGRLAGSSYNEQFFGPGTRLTVL.

The chain combines TRBV7-2 with TRBJ2-7; D not certain. CDR3 length equals 15 residues. From germline, CDR1 is SGHTA and CDR2 FQGNSA. Trimming left V 5 bases short and J 3 bases short, with 17 bases between. The CDR3 DNA is TGTGCCAGCAGCCGTGGTCCGGTTAGCCACTACGAGCAGTACTTC. Protein product: CASSRGPVSHYEQYF.

The J gene is TRBJ2-7, the V gene TRBV5-6; 8 bases are a match to TRBD2. Unmatched junction bases numbered 19, after V lost 5 bases and J lost 6 bases. This CDR3 region has 17 residues. CDR1 and CDR2 from the germline V gene are SGHDT and YYEEEE. CDR3 DNA sequence: TGTGCCAGCAGGCTGGGGCCCCCGGGACTAGGGTCTGGCGAGCAGTACTTC. It codes for CASRLGPPGLGSGEQYF.